Presented here are 26 T cell receptor beta chains from one specimen sequenced in a study of T cells in Graves' hyperthyroidism and ophthalmopathy. It was RNA transcripts that yielded the amplified TCR beta CDR3 regions. With the HTBI primer set, the TCR CDR3 went through a first round of RT-PCR. TCRdb re-called the multiplex PCR reads with MiXCR, one entry per CDR3 protein. The sample includes over 350,000 distinct CDR3 sequences, around a sixth of them seen just once. The material sequenced was blood. The receptors derive from a man aged 18 to 29 with Graves' ophthalmopathy.

The table lists this clonotype with many counts. The chain links TRBV15 to TRBJ2-7; D might be TRBD1 (6 bases). The CDR3 covers 14 residues. Germline V gene data show CDR1 as LNHNV and CDR2 as YYDKDF (reference sequence). V was cut by 5 bases and J by 0 bases, with 11 bases left in between. The DNA for the CDR3 is TGTGCCACCAGCGGCCAAGGGGGCTCCTACGAGCAGTACTTC. Translating it yields CATSGQGGSYEQYF. Full variable domain (remainder filled in from reference TRBV15 and TRBJ2-7): DAMVIQNPRYQVTQFGKPVTLSCSQTLNHNVMYWYQQKSSQAPKLLFHYYDKDFNNEADTPDNFQSRRPNTSFCFLDIRSPGLGDTAMYLCATSGQGGSYEQYFGPGTRLTVT.

This clonotype has only a few counts. The CDR3 nucleotides read TGCCCTGGGGACAGCACCTACGAGCAGTACTTC. Encoded protein: CPGDSTYEQYF. The genes are TRBV20-1 and TRBJ2-7, with 7 bases matching TRBD1. The CDR3 runs 11 residues. Germline loops: CDR1 DFQATT, CDR2 SNEGSKA (reference sequence).

There are a few counts of this clonotype. The V gene is TRBV7-9, the J gene TRBJ1-2; D might be TRBD1 (6 bases). The CDR3 covers 14 residues. Per the germline V gene, CDR1 is SEHNR and CDR2 is FQNEAQ (reference sequence). The V and J ends lost 7 bases and 8 bases respectively, with 20 bases between them. The CDR3 DNA reads as TGTGCCAGCACCCCGACAGCCCCGGGGGGCGGCTACACCTTC. Translation: CASTPTAPGGGYTF.

This clonotype was recorded a few times. The CDR3 region has the DNA TGCGCCAGCAGCTTGGGGCAGCTCAGGGACGAGCAGTACTTC. Translation gives CASSLGQLRDEQYF. The J gene is TRBJ2-7, the V gene TRBV5-1; tentative D call: TRBD1 (5 bases). V dropped 0 bases and J dropped 5 bases, with 12 bases sitting between them. The CDR3 is 14 residues long. The germline V gene has CDR1 SGHRS and CDR2 YFSETQ. Based on the CDR3 plus reference TRBV5-1 and TRBJ2-7, the full variable domain is KAGVTQTPRYLIKTRGQQVTLSCSPISGHRSVSWYQQTPGQGLQFLFEYFSETQRNKGNFPGRFSGRQFSNSRSEMNVSTLELGDSALYLCASSLGQLRDEQYFGPGTRLTVT.

This chain connects TRBV10-3 to TRBJ1-6; no clear D. The CDR3 extends over 13 amino acids. Germline CDR1 reads ENHRY; CDR2 reads SYGVKD. V lost 10 bases to trimming and J lost 13 bases, with 20 bases between them. The chain's CDR3 is CATRIVEGIPLHF. CDR3 nucleotide sequence: TGTGCCACCCGAATCGTCGAGGGAATCCCCCTCCACTTT.

Details on this clonotype: One end of the junction is discordant with germline, which a read error may explain. This rearrangement joins TRBV15 to TRBJ1-2, with 11 bases lining up with TRBD1. CDR3 length equals 13 residues. Germline lookup yields CDR1 LNHNV and CDR2 YYDKDF (reference sequence). In DNA form, the CDR3 reads TGTGTCACCTCCGGGACAGGGGGTTATGGCTACACCTTC. Protein: CVTSGTGGYGYTF. The whole variable domain, remainder taken from reference TRBV15 and TRBJ1-2, is DAMVIQNPRYQVTQFGKPVTLSCSQTLNHNVMYWYQQKSSQAPKLLFHYYDKDFNNEADTPDNFQSRRPNTSFCFLDIRSPGLGDTAMYLCVTSGTGGYGYTFGSGTRLTVV.

This chain uses TRBV13 with TRBJ1-6; perhaps TRBD1 as D (5 bases). The CDR3 totals 18 residues. Germline loops: CDR1 PRHDT, CDR2 FYEKMQ (reference sequence). Trimming shortened V by 3 bases and J by 1 base, and 16 bases separated the two germline ends. The CDR3 bases are TGTGCCAGCAGCTTTACGGGGGATGAAGGTTCCTATAATTCACCCCTCCACTTT. Its protein product is CASSFTGDEGSYNSPLHF.

This clonotype appeared many times. The V call is TRBV3-1, the J call TRBJ2-3; D uncertain. The CDR3 has 15 residues. The V end lost 2 bases, the J end lost 2 bases, and 11 bases lay between the germline ends. Germline assignment: CDR1 LGHDT and CDR2 YNNKEL (reference sequence). DNA for the CDR3: TGTGCCAGCAGCCAACTAACCGGAATCACAGATACGCAGTATTTT. Amino acids: CASSQLTGITDTQYF.

The genes are TRBV11-2 and TRBJ1-1; D unresolved. The germline V and J ends were trimmed by 2 bases and 6 bases, with 19 bases remaining between them. The CDR3 runs 16 residues. In germline, CDR1 is SGHAT, CDR2 FQNNGV. CDR3: CASSLHPGRRVAEAFF. CDR3 sequence (DNA): TGTGCCAGCAGCTTACACCCTGGGCGACGGGTGGCTGAAGCTTTCTTT.

This rearrangement joins TRBV27 to TRBJ2-3, with D unresolved. The germline V and J ends were trimmed by 8 bases and 0 bases, with 12 bases remaining between them. The germline gives CDR1 MNHEY, CDR2 SMNVEV (reference sequence). The CDR3 consists of 14 residues. This CDR3 reads CASSPLMSTDTQYF. The DNA of the CDR3 is TGTGCCAGCTCCCCCCTTATGAGCACAGATACGCAGTATTTT.

In its sample, this clonotype was seen many times. The chain links TRBV6-6 to TRBJ2-3; no definite D call. This CDR3 has 13 amino acids. V shed 0 bases and J shed 6 bases, with 7 bases lying between them. In germline, CDR1 is MNHNY, CDR2 SVGAGI (reference sequence). DNA for the CDR3: TGTGCCAGCAGTTACTCCCTGTCCGATACGCAGTATTTT. Protein product: CASSYSLSDTQYF.

J is TRBJ1-6 and V is TRBV10-3, with a possible D match to TRBD1 (6 bases). CDR3 length: 19 residues. V was clipped by 0 bases and J by 1 base, with 16 bases between them. Germline loops: CDR1 ENHRY, CDR2 SYGVKD. The CDR3 protein is CAISESPGQSASYNSPLHF. The CDR3 DNA follows: TGTGCCATCAGTGAGTCCCCGGGACAATCAGCGTCCTATAATTCACCCCTCCACTTT.

This clonotype was counted ten times or more. V gene TRBV7-3 combines with J gene TRBJ2-1, with 8 bases that match TRBD2. This CDR3 region has 15 residues. In germline, CDR1 is SGHTA, CDR2 FQGTGA. V lost 4 bases, J lost 4 bases, and 6 bases stayed unmatched. DNA of the CDR3: TGTGCCAGCAGCTACAATAGCGGGGAATACAATGAGCAGTTCTTC. Translating it yields CASSYNSGEYNEQFF.

The chain uses TRBV2 and TRBJ2-7; 9 bases are a match to TRBD1. Germline V gene sequence: CDR1 SNHLY, CDR2 FYNNEI. The CDR3 is made up of 16 amino acids. The J segment lost 4 bases and the V segment lost 6 bases, leaving 13 bases of the junction unmatched. The CDR3 bases are TGTGCCAGCAGCGTCCCCCGCGGACAGGGGTCATACGAGCAGTACTTC. Protein product: CASSVPRGQGSYEQYF.

This clonotype was seen ten or more times. V and J are TRBV7-3 and TRBJ2-1; 11 positions agree with TRBD2. The CDR3 has 15 residues. Germline CDR1 is SGHTA and CDR2 is FQGTGA. V lost 2 bases to trimming and J lost 4 bases; unmatched junction nucleotides: 1. CDR3 in amino acids: CASSLGTSGYNEQFF. Written as DNA, the CDR3 is TGTGCCAGCAGCTTAGGGACTAGCGGATACAATGAGCAGTTCTTC.

This clonotype was seen many times. The chain is built from TRBV5-1 and TRBJ1-5, with a possible D match to TRBD1 (6 bases). Germline values: CDR1 SGHRS, CDR2 YFSETQ. V lost 0 bases and J 2 bases, leaving 27 bases between the germline ends. The CDR3 contains 21 residues. CDR3 residues: CASSLVFFGTWGDERNQPQHF. CDR3 nucleotide sequence: TGCGCCAGCAGCTTGGTATTTTTCGGGACATGGGGCGATGAACGCAATCAGCCCCAGCATTTT.

The genes are TRBV6-5 and TRBJ1-5; D is ambiguous. The germline gives CDR1 MNHEY, CDR2 SVGAGI. Between the trimmed V and J ends, which lost 0 bases and 6 bases, there was a span of 9 bases. The CDR3 is 14 amino acids. As DNA, the CDR3 is TGTGCCAGCAGTTACTCATTTTCAGGTCAGCCCCAGCATTTT. Protein: CASSYSFSGQPQHF.

The chain couples TRBV20-1 to TRBJ1-2, with D tentatively TRBD1 (6 bases). Germline CDR1 DFQATT, CDR2 SNEGSKA (reference sequence). Between the trimmed V and J ends, which lost 6 bases and 8 bases, there was a span of 19 bases. This CDR3 spans 13 amino acids. CDR3 nucleotide sequence: TGCAGTGCCGTCTCGGCAGGGGAATTCGGCTACACCTTC. It is translated as CSAVSAGEFGYTF.

The J gene is TRBJ1-5, the V gene TRBV20-1; tentative D call: TRBD1 (6 bases). The germline CDR1 and CDR2 sequences are DFQATT and SNEGSKA (reference sequence). The CDR3 spans 15 residues. Trimming removed 1 base at V and 5 bases at J, with 15 bases between. The CDR3 reads CSARGGGAGDQPQHF. In DNA, the CDR3 is TGCAGTGCTAGAGGGGGAGGGGCAGGGGATCAGCCCCAGCATTTT.

There are many counts of this clonotype. This chain connects TRBV2 to TRBJ2-3; 9 nucleotides match TRBD1. The J segment lost 3 bases and the V segment lost 6 bases, leaving 7 bases of the junction unmatched. The CDR3 is 15 residues long. CDR1 is SNHLY, CDR2 FYNNEI, per germline. CDR3 amino acids: CASSFTGTGTDTQYF. DNA of the CDR3: TGTGCCAGCAGCTTCACCGGGACAGGGACAGATACGCAGTATTTT.

This clonotype occurred many times. V and J are TRBV5-1 and TRBJ2-6; no clear D gene. There are 13 residues in the CDR3. Germline V lookup: CDR1 SGHRS, CDR2 YFSETQ. Trimming stripped 0 bases from V and 9 bases from J, with 7 bases between. The CDR3 nucleotides are TGCGCCAGCAGCTTGGGTCAAAACAACGTCCTGACTTTC. Translated: CASSLGQNNVLTF.

This clonotype was observed a few times. The V and J genes are TRBV20-1 and TRBJ2-1, with D possibly matching TRBD2 (6 bases). This CDR3 comprises 14 residues. V shed 6 bases and J shed 2 bases, with 14 bases lying between them. Germline-derived CDR1 and CDR2 are DFQATT and SNEGSKA (reference sequence). This chain's CDR3 is CSASGLSAYNEQFF. The CDR3 nucleotides read TGCAGTGCATCGGGACTGTCCGCCTACAATGAGCAGTTCTTC.

This clonotype was seen many times. The rearrangement links TRBV7-3 to TRBJ1-1, with D unclear. V lost 5 bases, J lost 0 bases, and 13 bases lay in between. CDR1 is SGHTA and CDR2 is FQGTGA in the germline V gene. This CDR3 spans 15 amino acids. The CDR3 DNA follows: TGTGCCAGCAGCCTGCGGCCAGTAGTGAACACTGAAGCTTTCTTT. Its translation: CASSLRPVVNTEAFF.

There are a few counts of this clonotype. A much larger clone differs by one base, so this may be a read error. The chain joins TRBV7-6 to TRBJ1-1; D uncertain. The germline gives CDR1 SGHVS, CDR2 FNYEAQ. The V and J ends lost 5 bases and 4 bases respectively, with 11 bases between them. The CDR3 is 13 amino acids. CDR3 DNA sequence: TGTGCCAGCAGCGCGGGATCGGTCACTGAAGCTTTCTTT. Translated, it gives CASSAGSVTEAFF.

The sample holds a few counts of this clonotype. The genes are TRBV6-4 and TRBJ1-2, with D unresolved. The germline V gene has CDR1 MRHNA and CDR2 SNTAGT. Trimming shortened V by 4 bases and J by 0 bases, and 9 bases separated the two germline ends. There are 14 residues in the CDR3. For the CDR3, the DNA is TGTGCCAGCAGTGCCCGACGACCTAACTATGGCTACACCTTC. The encoded protein is CASSARRPNYGYTF.

J is TRBJ1-2 and V is TRBV27; no clear D. CDR3 length: 12 amino acids. Between the trimmed V and J ends, which lost 5 bases and 8 bases, there was a span of 12 bases. CDR1 is MNHEY, CDR2 SMNVEV, per germline (reference sequence). The CDR3 loop reads CASSGNPGGYTF. The CDR3 bases are TGTGCCAGCAGTGGGAACCCTGGAGGCTACACCTTC.